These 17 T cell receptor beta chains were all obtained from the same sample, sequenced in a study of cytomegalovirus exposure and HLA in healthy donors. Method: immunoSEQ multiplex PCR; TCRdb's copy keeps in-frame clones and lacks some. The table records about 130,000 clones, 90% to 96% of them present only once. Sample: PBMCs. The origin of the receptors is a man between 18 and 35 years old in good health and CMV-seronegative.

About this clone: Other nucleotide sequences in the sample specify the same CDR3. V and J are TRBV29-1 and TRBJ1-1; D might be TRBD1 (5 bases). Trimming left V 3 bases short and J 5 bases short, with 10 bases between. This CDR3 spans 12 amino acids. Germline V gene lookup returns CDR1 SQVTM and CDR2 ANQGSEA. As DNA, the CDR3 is TGCAGCGTTGACGGCGGGGGGACTGAAGCTTTCTTT. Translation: CSVDGGGTEAFF.

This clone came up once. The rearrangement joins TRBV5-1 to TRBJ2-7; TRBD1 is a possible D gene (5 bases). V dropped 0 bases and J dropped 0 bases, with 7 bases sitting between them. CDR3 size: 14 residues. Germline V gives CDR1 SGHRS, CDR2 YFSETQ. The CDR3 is CASSLEGHSYEQYF. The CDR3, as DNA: TGCGCCAGCAGCTTGGAAGGACACTCCTACGAGCAGTACTTC.

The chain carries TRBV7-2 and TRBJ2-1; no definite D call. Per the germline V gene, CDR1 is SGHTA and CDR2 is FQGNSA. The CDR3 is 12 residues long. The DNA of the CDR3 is TGTGCGTGGAGTACAACATACAATGAGCAGTTCTTC. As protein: CAWSTTYNEQFF.

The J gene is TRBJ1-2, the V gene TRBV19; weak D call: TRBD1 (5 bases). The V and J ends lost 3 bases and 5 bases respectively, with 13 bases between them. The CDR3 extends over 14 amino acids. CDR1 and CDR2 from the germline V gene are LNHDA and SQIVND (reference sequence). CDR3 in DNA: TGTGCCAGTAGTATCACAGGATCCACATATGGCTACACCTTC. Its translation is CASSITGSTYGYTF.

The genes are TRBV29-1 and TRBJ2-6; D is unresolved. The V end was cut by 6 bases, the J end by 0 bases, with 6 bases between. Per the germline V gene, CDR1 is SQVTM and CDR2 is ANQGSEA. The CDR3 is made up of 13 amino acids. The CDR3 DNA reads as TGCAGCGTGTTCATCTCTGGGGCCAACGTCCTGACTTTC. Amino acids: CSVFISGANVLTF.

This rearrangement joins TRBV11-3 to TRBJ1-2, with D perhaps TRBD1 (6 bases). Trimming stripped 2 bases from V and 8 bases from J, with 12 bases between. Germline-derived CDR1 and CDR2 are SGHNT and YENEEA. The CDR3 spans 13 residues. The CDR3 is CASSLRRGSGYTF. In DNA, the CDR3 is TGTGCCAGCAGCTTACGCAGGGGTTCCGGCTACACCTTC.

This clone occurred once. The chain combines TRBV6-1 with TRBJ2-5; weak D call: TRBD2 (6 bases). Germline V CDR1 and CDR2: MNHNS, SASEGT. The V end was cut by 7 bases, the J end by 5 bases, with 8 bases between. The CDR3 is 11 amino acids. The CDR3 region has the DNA TGTGCCAGCACCCGGGGGGAGACCCAGTACTTC. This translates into CASTRGETQYF.

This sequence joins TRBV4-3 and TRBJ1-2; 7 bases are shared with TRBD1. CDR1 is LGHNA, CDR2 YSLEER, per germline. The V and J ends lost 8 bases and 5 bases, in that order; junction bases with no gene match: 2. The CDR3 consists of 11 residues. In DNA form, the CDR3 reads TGCGCCAGCTCGGGACAGTATGGCTACACCTTC. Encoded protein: CASSGQYGYTF.

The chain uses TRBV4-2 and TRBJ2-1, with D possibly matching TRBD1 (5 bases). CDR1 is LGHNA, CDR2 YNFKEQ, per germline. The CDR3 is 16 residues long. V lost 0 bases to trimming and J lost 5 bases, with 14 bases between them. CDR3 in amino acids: CASSQEAGNVDNEQFF. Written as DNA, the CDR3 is TGTGCCAGCAGCCAAGAGGCAGGGAATGTGGACAATGAGCAGTTCTTC.

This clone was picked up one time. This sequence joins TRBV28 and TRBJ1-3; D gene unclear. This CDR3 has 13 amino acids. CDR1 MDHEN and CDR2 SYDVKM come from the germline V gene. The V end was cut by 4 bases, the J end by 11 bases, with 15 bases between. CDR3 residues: CASSSPAARAIYF. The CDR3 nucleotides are TGTGCCAGCAGTTCACCCGCGGCTCGCGCCATATATTTT.

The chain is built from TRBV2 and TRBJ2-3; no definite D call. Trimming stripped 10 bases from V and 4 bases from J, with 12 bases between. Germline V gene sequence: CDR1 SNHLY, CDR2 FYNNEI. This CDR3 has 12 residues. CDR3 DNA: TGTGCCATTGGGCCGAGATCAGATACGCAGTATTTT. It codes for CAIGPRSDTQYF.

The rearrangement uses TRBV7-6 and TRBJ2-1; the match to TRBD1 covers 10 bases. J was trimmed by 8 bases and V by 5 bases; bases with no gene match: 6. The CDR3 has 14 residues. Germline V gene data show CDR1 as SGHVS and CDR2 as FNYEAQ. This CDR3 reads CASSRQGAVDEQFF. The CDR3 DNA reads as TGTGCCAGCAGCCGACAGGGGGCGGTGGATGAGCAGTTCTTC.

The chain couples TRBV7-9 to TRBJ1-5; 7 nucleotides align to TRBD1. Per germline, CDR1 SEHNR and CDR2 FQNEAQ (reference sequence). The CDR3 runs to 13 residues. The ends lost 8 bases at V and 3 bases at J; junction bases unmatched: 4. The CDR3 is CASGDRDNQPQHF. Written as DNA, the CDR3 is TGTGCCAGCGGGGACAGAGACAATCAGCCCCAGCATTTT.

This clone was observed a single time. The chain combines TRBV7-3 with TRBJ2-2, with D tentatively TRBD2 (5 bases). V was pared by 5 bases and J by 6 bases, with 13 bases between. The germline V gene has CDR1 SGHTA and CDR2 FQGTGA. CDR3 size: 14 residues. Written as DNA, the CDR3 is TGTGCCAGCAGCCATACCGGGAATGCCGGGGAGCTGTTTTTT. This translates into CASSHTGNAGELFF.

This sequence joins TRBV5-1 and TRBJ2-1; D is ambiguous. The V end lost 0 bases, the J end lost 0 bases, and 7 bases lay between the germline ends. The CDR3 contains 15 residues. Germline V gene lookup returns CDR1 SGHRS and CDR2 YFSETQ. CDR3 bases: TGCGCCAGCAGCTTGGACGCTAGCTCCTACAATGAGCAGTTCTTC. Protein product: CASSLDASSYNEQFF.

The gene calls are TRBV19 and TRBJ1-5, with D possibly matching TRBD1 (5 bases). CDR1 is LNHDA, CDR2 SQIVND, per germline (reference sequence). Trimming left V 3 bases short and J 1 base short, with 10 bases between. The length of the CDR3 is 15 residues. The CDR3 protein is CASSMEGKSNQPQHF. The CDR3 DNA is TGTGCCAGTAGTATGGAGGGGAAGAGCAATCAGCCCCAGCATTTT.

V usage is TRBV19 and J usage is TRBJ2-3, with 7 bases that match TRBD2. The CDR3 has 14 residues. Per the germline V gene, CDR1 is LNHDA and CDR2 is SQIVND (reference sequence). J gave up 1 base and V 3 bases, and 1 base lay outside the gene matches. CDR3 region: CASSIAGGTDTQYF. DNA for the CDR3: TGTGCCAGTAGTATTGCGGGAGGCACAGATACGCAGTATTTT.